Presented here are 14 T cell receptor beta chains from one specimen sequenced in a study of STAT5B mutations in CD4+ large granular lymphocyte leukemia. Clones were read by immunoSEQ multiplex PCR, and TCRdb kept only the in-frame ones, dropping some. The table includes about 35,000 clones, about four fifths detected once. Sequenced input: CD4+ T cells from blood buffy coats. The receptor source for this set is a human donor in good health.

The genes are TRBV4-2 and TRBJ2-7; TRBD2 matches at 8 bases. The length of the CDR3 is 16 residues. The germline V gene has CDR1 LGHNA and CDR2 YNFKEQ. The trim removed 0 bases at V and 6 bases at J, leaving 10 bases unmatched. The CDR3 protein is CASSQDFSGGKGEQYF. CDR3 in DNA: TGTGCCAGCAGCCAAGATTTTTCGGGAGGGAAGGGCGAGCAGTACTTC.

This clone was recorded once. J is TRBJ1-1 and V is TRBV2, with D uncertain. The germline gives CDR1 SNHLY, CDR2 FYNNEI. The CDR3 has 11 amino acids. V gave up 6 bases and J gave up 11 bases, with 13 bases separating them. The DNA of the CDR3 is TGTGCCAGCAGGGCGACGCTCGGGGCTTTCTTT. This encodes CASRATLGAFF. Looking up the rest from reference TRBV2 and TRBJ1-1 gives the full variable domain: EPEVTQTPSHQVTQMGQEVILRCVPISNHLYFYWYRQILGQKVEFLVSFYNNEISEKSEIFDDQFSVERPDGSNFTLKIRSTKLEDSAMYFCASRATLGAFFGQGTRLTVV.

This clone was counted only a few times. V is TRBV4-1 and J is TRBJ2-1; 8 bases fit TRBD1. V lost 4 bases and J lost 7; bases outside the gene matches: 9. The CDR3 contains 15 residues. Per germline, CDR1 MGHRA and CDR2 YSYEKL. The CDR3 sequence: CASSPGQGIVNEQFF. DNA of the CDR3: TGCGCCAGCAGCCCCGGACAGGGAATCGTTAATGAGCAGTTCTTC.

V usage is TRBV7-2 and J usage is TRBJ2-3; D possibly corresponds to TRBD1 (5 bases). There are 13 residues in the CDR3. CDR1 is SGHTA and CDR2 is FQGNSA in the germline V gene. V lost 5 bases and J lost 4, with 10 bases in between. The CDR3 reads CASSGAYPDTQYF. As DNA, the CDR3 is TGTGCCAGCAGCGGGGCCTACCCAGATACGCAGTATTTT.

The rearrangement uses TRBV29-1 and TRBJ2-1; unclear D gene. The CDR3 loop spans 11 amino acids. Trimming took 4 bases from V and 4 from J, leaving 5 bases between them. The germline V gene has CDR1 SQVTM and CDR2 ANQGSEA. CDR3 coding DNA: TGCAGCGTTGGACTGTACAATGAGCAGTTCTTC. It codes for CSVGLYNEQFF.

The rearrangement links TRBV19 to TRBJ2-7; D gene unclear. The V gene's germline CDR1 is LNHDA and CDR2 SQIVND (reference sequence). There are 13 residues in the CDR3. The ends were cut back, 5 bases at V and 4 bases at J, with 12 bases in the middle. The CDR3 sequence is CASSGPPRYEQYF. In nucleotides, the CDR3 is TGTGCCAGTAGTGGCCCGCCGAGATACGAGCAGTACTTC. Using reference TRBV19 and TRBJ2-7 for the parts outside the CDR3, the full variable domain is DGGITQSPKYLFRKEGQNVTLSCEQNLNHDAMYWYRQDPGQGLRLIYYSQIVNDFQKGDIAEGYSVSREKKESFPLTVTSAQKNPTAFYLCASSGPPRYEQYFGPGTRLTVT.

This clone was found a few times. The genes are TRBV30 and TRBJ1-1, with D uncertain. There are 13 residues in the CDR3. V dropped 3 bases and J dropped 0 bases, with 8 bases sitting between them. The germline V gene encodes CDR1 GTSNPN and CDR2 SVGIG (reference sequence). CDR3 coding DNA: TGTGCCTGGAGCCTGTCTCTGAACACTGAAGCTTTCTTT. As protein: CAWSLSLNTEAFF. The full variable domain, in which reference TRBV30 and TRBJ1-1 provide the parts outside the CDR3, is SQTIHQWPATLVQPVGSPLSLECTVEGTSNPNLYWYRQAAGRGLQLLFYSVGIGQISSEVPQNLSASRPQDRQFILSSKKLLLSDSGFYLCAWSLSLNTEAFFGQGTRLTVV.

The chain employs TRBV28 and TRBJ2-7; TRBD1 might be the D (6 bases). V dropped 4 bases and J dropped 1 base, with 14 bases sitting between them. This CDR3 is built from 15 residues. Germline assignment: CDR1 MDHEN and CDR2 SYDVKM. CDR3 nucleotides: TGTGCCAGCAGTTCCCCCGGGACAATGTCCTACGAGCAGTACTTC. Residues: CASSSPGTMSYEQYF.

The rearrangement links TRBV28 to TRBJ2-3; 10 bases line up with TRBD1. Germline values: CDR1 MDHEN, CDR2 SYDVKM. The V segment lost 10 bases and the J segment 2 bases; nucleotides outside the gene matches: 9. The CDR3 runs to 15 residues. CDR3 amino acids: CATTGTGAFTDTQYF. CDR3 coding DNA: TGTGCCACCACCGGGACAGGGGCATTCACAGATACGCAGTATTTT. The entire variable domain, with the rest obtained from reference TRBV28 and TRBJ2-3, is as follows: DVKVTQSSRYLVKRTGEKVFLECVQDMDHENMFWYRQDPGLGLRLIYFSYDVKMKEKGDIPEGYSVSREKKERFSLILESASTNQTSMYLCATTGTGAFTDTQYFGPGTRLTVL.

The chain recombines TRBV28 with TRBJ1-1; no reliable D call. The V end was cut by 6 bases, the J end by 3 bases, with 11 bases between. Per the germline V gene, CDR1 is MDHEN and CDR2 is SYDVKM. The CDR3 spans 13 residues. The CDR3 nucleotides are TGTGCCAGCAGGATAACTCGGGACACTGAAGCTTTCTTT. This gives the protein CASRITRDTEAFF.

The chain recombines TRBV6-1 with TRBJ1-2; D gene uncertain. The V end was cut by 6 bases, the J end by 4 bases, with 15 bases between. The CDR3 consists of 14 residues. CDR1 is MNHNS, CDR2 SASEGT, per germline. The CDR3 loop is CASSHSTGLYGYTF. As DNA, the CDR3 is TGTGCCAGCAGCCACAGCACGGGCCTCTATGGCTACACCTTC.

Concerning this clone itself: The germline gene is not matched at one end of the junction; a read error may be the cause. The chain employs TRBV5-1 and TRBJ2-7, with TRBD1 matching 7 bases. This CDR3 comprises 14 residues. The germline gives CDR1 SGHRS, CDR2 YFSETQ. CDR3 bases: TGCGCCAGCAGCGACGGACAGGTCTCCTCCGAGCAGTACTTC. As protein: CASSDGQVSSEQYF. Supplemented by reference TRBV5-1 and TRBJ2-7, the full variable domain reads KAGVTQTPRYLIKTRGQQVTLSCSPISGHRSVSWYQQTPGQGLQFLFEYFSETQRNKGNFPGRFSGRQFSNSRSEMNVSTLELGDSALYLCASSDGQVSSEQYFGPGTRLTVT.

CDR3 nucleotide sequence: TGTGCCAGCAGCCAAGAAATGTGGACAGGGGGGCAGTACTTC. This encodes CASSQEMWTGGQYF. The gene calls are TRBV14 and TRBJ2-7, with TRBD1 matching over 10 bases. Germline V CDR1 and CDR2: SGHDN, FVKESK. V lost 0 bases to trimming and J lost 9 bases; unmatched junction nucleotides: 5. CDR3 length: 14 amino acids.

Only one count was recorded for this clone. CDR3 residues: CASSLSIEPSGGGYTF. CDR3 sequence (DNA): TGTGCCAGCAGTTTATCCATCGAGCCCTCAGGGGGCGGCTACACCTTC. The chain couples TRBV28 to TRBJ1-2, with TRBD1 identical over 8 bases. Germline CDR1 is MDHEN and CDR2 is SYDVKM. V lost 1 base to trimming and J lost 8 bases; unmatched junction nucleotides: 12. The CDR3 loop spans 16 amino acids.